What follows are 11 T cell receptor beta chains derived from one specimen sequenced in a study of OX40 agonist ivuxolimab in advanced cancers. Measured with immunoSEQ multiplex PCR; TCRdb has only the in-frame clones, and not every one. The profile covers 49,000 or so clones, with around nine tenths appearing a single time and over 50% taken by the ten largest. The sequences come from CD4+ or CD8+ T cells sorted from blood, collected in a trial of the OX40 agonist ivuxolimab. Every receptor here comes from an adult with an advanced solid tumor such as melanoma, head and neck, liver or kidney cancer.

The chain uses TRBV5-6 and TRBJ2-7; 11 bases match TRBD1. After removal of 3 bases from V and 3 bases from J, the junction contained 8 bases not matched to a gene. The CDR3 contains 16 residues. Germline CDR1 SGHDT, CDR2 YYEEEE. The CDR3 sequence: CASSYGAGTGGYEQYF. The CDR3 DNA sequence: TGTGCCAGCAGCTACGGTGCCGGGACAGGGGGCTACGAGCAGTACTTC.

This chain links TRBV7-2 with TRBJ2-4, with a tentative D call TRBD2 (5 bases). V lost 5 bases, J lost 6 bases, and 8 bases lay in between. The CDR3 has 12 amino acids. Germline CDR1 reads SGHTA; CDR2 reads FQGNSA. The CDR3 sequence is CASSQEGNIQYF. The DNA for the CDR3 is TGTGCCAGCAGCCAAGAGGGAAACATTCAGTACTTC. Combining the CDR3 with reference TRBV7-2 and TRBJ2-4 gives the whole variable domain GAGVSQSPSNKVTEKGKDVELRCDPISGHTALYWYRQSLGQGLEFLIYFQGNSAPDKSGLPSDRFSAERTGGSVSTLTIQRTQQEDSAVYLCASSQEGNIQYFGAGTRLSVL.

This clone came up a few times. The rearrangement uses TRBV19 and TRBJ1-6; unclear D gene. Trimming removed 2 bases from V and 0 bases from J, with 5 bases in between. The CDR3 spans 15 residues. Germline V gene sequence: CDR1 LNHDA, CDR2 SQIVND (reference sequence). CDR3 protein: CASSIQSSYNSPLHF. As DNA, the CDR3 is TGTGCCAGTAGTATACAGAGCTCCTATAATTCACCCCTCCACTTT.

This clone was detected only a few times. J is TRBJ1-6 and V is TRBV27; D is unresolved. This CDR3 has 13 amino acids. CDR1 is MNHEY and CDR2 is SMNVEV in the germline V gene (reference sequence). The V gene lost 1 base and the J gene lost 7 bases, with 5 bases spanning the gap. The CDR3 DNA reads TGTGCCAGCAGTTTATGGAGGAATTCACCCCTCCACTTT. Translating gives CASSLWRNSPLHF.

This rearrangement joins TRBV5-4 to TRBJ2-5; D gene uncertain. Trimming took off 2 bases at V and 1 base at J, with 6 bases between the two ends. CDR1 and CDR2 from the germline V gene are SGHNT and YYREEE (reference sequence). The length of the CDR3 is 13 residues. CDR3 sequence: CASSLIGQETQYF. The CDR3 bases are TGTGCCAGCAGCTTAATAGGCCAAGAGACCCAGTACTTC.

In this sample, this clone turned up a few times. The chain carries TRBV5-1 and TRBJ1-2; D may be TRBD1 (6 bases). V was clipped by 4 bases and J by 7 bases, with 14 bases between them. The CDR3 covers 13 residues. The germline V gene has CDR1 SGHRS and CDR2 YFSETQ. CDR3 sequence: CASSKIGGGGYTF. Here the CDR3 DNA reads TGCGCCAGCAGCAAAATAGGGGGAGGTGGCTACACCTTC.

V usage is TRBV4-3 and J usage is TRBJ1-2; tentative D call: TRBD1 (6 bases). CDR1 and CDR2 (germline): LGHNA, YSLEER. V was clipped by 0 bases and J by 2 bases, with 13 bases between them. This CDR3 comprises 16 residues. For the CDR3, the DNA is TGCGCCAGCAGCCAAGATCCTGGGCAGGGGAACTATGGCTACACCTTC. It is translated as CASSQDPGQGNYGYTF.

This rearrangement joins TRBV14 to TRBJ2-7; weak D call: TRBD2 (6 bases). The germline V gene has CDR1 SGHDN and CDR2 FVKESK. Trimming removed 5 bases at V and 1 base at J, with 9 bases between. The CDR3 is made up of 13 amino acids. The CDR3 region is CASSVGTSYEQYF. The CDR3 DNA reads as TGTGCCAGCAGCGTTGGGACTTCCTACGAGCAGTACTTC.

This clone is a singleton in its sample. V usage is TRBV10-3 and J usage is TRBJ1-6; D might be TRBD1 (6 bases). V was pared by 4 bases and J by 9 bases, with 13 bases between. Looked up from germline, CDR1 is ENHRY and CDR2 is SYGVKD. The CDR3 spans 14 residues. This CDR3 is CAISGAGDGSPLHF. Written as DNA, the CDR3 is TGTGCCATCAGTGGGGCAGGGGACGGTTCACCCCTCCACTTT.

V and J are TRBV11-1 and TRBJ2-7; D is possibly TRBD2 (6 bases). V shed 2 bases and J shed 7 bases, with 15 bases lying between them. This CDR3 comprises 14 residues. Germline CDR1 reads SGHAT; CDR2 reads FQDESV (reference sequence). The CDR3 here is CASSLQGTAGEQYF. CDR3 nucleotides: TGTGCCAGCAGCTTACAAGGTACCGCGGGGGAGCAGTACTTC.

This chain links TRBV7-2 with TRBJ2-5; 7 bases line up with TRBD2. The DNA end is a closer match to TRBJ2-7, so the J assignment may be wrong. The CDR3 runs 13 residues. From germline, CDR1 is SGHTA and CDR2 FQGNSA. This CDR3 is CASSSSGSYEQYF. In nucleotides, the CDR3 is TGTGCCAGCAGCTCTAGCGGATCCTACGAGCAGTACTTC.